The rows below give T cell receptor beta chains drawn from one sample of a study of vaccination effects on CD4 cells after COVID-19. The antigens of these receptors remain unknown. The data were produced by immunoSEQ multiplex PCR, yet TCRdb's version contains in-frame clones alone and is incomplete. The sample includes about 73,000 clones, 65% to 85% of them seen just once. The starting material was CD4+ T cells from PBMCs cultured with HCoV-NL63 spike peptides, obtained before COVID-19 vaccination. The source is a human donor who received a COVID-19 vaccine. The conserved cysteine and the conserved F or W are not part of the CDR3 here. The D gene is left open where the match is weak.

V gene,D gene,J gene,CDR3 protein
TRBV7-3,-,TRBJ2-1,ASSLDGGANNEQF
TRBV4-1,-,TRBJ1-4,ASSHSLGSRNEKLF
TRBV4-1,-,TRBJ1-4,ASSQLNNEKLF
TRBV27,TRBD2,TRBJ2-3,ASSAPGTTADTQY
TRBV6-6,-,TRBJ1-3,ASATPRSGNTIY
TRBV27,-,TRBJ1-1,ASRERNTEAF
TRBV12-5,TRBD1,TRBJ2-1,ASGMIPLGQGNEQF
TRBV6-5,-,TRBJ1-1,ASSHSMNTEAF
TRBV7-3,-,TRBJ2-2,ASSPSPGELF
TRBV5-1,TRBD2,TRBJ2-5,ASSSLGGTSGNKETQY
TRBV14,-,TRBJ2-3,ASSQGFGDTQY
TRBV5-5,-,TRBJ1-6,ASSLAGNSPLH
TRBV9,TRBD1,TRBJ2-3,ASSAGQPSTDTQY
TRBV6-2/TRBV6-3,-,TRBJ1-2,ASSSYRELDYGYT